One sample yielded the 23 T cell receptor beta chains listed below, sequenced in a study of T cells in Graves' hyperthyroidism and ophthalmopathy. RNA transcripts were the template for amplifying TCR beta CDR3 regions. When the TCR CDR3 underwent first-round RT-PCR, the HTBI primer set was used. MiXCR, run by TCRdb on the multiplex PCR reads, gives a single entry per CDR3 protein. The sample carries more than 600,000 distinct CDR3 sequences, roughly 15% recorded once. The source material was blood. The receptors shown here come from a man younger than 30 with Graves' hyperthyroidism.

This clonotype was detected many times. The chain combines TRBV2 with TRBJ2-1, with 10 bases identical to TRBD1. The V and J ends lost 7 bases and 7 bases, in that order; junction bases with no gene match: 7. The CDR3 sequence is 14 residues long. CDR1 is SNHLY and CDR2 is FYNNEI in the germline V gene. CDR3 loop: CASILRTGGNEQFF. DNA of the CDR3: TGTGCCAGCATCCTAAGGACAGGGGGGAATGAGCAGTTCTTC.

The chain links TRBV29-1 to TRBJ2-3, with 12 bases matching TRBD2. Germline assignment: CDR1 SQVTM and CDR2 ANQGSEA. J gave up 4 bases and V 3 bases, and 5 bases lay outside the gene matches. This CDR3 contains 15 residues. For the CDR3, the DNA is TGCAGCGTTGAGACGACTAGCGGGAGCTCAGATACGCAGTATTTT. It translates to CSVETTSGSSDTQYF.

This clonotype was recorded a few times. The J gene is TRBJ2-2, the V gene TRBV6-1, with 8 bases fitting TRBD1. Germline V gene sequence: CDR1 MNHNS, CDR2 SASEGT. The CDR3 is 16 residues long. DNA of the CDR3: TGTGCTACCCCCGCGACAGGGGCCGAGAACACCGGGGAGCTGTTTTTT. It yields the protein CATPATGAENTGELFF.

This clonotype appeared a few times. The V and J genes are TRBV3-1 and TRBJ2-5, with TRBD2 as a possible D gene (6 bases). The V end lost 2 bases, the J end lost 5 bases, and 18 bases lay between the germline ends. Germline V gene sequence: CDR1 LGHDT, CDR2 YNNKEL (reference sequence). The CDR3 is 16 amino acids. The CDR3 sequence is CASSQSGTGGYETQYF. Here the CDR3 DNA reads TGTGCCAGCAGCCAATCAGGGACTGGAGGTTATGAGACCCAGTACTTC.

This clonotype came up once. The V gene is TRBV11-2, the J gene TRBJ2-1; 10 bases agree with TRBD2. This CDR3 is 16 amino acids long. CDR1 is SGHAT, CDR2 FQNNGV, per germline. V was pared by 5 bases and J by 4 bases, with 8 bases of the junction left unmatched. CDR3 bases: TGTGCCAGCAGCCGACGGACTAGCGGAGGGTACAATGAGCAGTTCTTC. It yields the protein CASSRRTSGGYNEQFF.

This clonotype was seen ten or more times. The chain is built from TRBV30 and TRBJ2-5; TRBD2 agrees at 8 bases. CDR1 is GTSNPN and CDR2 is SVGIG in the germline V gene (reference sequence). The trim removed 0 bases at V and 1 base at J, leaving 4 bases unmatched. The CDR3 consists of 15 residues. The CDR3 bases are TGTGCCTGGAGTGTACCGAGCGGGGGCCAAGAGACCCAGTACTTC. Its protein is CAWSVPSGGQETQYF.

V gene TRBV2 combines with J gene TRBJ1-4; D uncertain. Per germline, CDR1 SNHLY and CDR2 FYNNEI. V lost 7 bases to trimming and J lost 6 bases, with 18 bases between them. The CDR3 extends over 15 amino acids. CDR3 in amino acids: CASNRGVLGDEKLFF. In DNA, the CDR3 is TGTGCCAGCAATCGCGGCGTCTTGGGTGATGAAAAACTGTTTTTT.

The chain combines TRBV19 with TRBJ1-5, with 9 bases identical to TRBD1. From germline, CDR1 is LNHDA and CDR2 SQIVND (reference sequence). Unmatched junction bases numbered 4, after V lost 3 bases and J lost 4 bases. The CDR3 sequence is 15 residues long. CDR3 bases: TGTGCCAGTAGTATTAGTGACAGGGGGAATCAGCCCCAGCATTTT. Its translation: CASSISDRGNQPQHF. The variable domain in full, completed from reference TRBV19 and TRBJ1-5, reads DGGITQSPKYLFRKEGQNVTLSCEQNLNHDAMYWYRQDPGQGLRLIYYSQIVNDFQKGDIAEGYSVSREKKESFPLTVTSAQKNPTAFYLCASSISDRGNQPQHFGDGTRLSIL.

This chain uses TRBV29-1 with TRBJ2-3; weak D call: TRBD1 (6 bases). Per the germline V gene, CDR1 is SQVTM and CDR2 is ANQGSEA. Deletions cut 7 bases from V and 0 bases from J, with 11 bases between. The CDR3 has 13 amino acids. CDR3 sequence: CSARGGSTDTQYF. CDR3 DNA sequence: TGCAGCGCCCGAGGGGGAAGCACAGATACGCAGTATTTT.

This clonotype was recorded a few times. The V and J genes are TRBV4-3 and TRBJ2-7; D possibly matches TRBD1 or TRBD2 (5 bases each). With 0 bases removed from V and 7 bases from J, the gap between germline ends came to 22 bases. There are 17 residues in the CDR3. The germline gives CDR1 LGHNA, CDR2 YSLEER. CDR3 region: CASSQDGSGTGFFEQYF. CDR3 in DNA: TGCGCCAGCAGCCAAGATGGCTCAGGGACGGGTTTTTTTGAGCAGTACTTC.

The rearrangement uses TRBV5-1 and TRBJ2-4; D might be TRBD2 (5 bases). Germline assignment: CDR1 SGHRS and CDR2 YFSETQ. The CDR3 covers 16 residues. Trimming removed 0 bases from V and 1 base from J, with 11 bases in between. The DNA of the CDR3 is TGCGCCAGCAGCTTGGTCTACCGGGGTGCCAAAAACATTCAGTACTTC. It encodes CASSLVYRGAKNIQYF.

Many counts were recorded for this clonotype. The chain carries TRBV6-1 and TRBJ1-1; TRBD1 aligns across 7 bases. Unmatched junction bases numbered 1, after V lost 5 bases and J lost 1 base. The germline gives CDR1 MNHNS, CDR2 SASEGT. This CDR3 region has 13 residues. The CDR3 bases are TGTGCCAGCAGTAACAGGGGGAACACTGAAGCTTTCTTT. Protein product: CASSNRGNTEAFF.

Many counts were recorded for this clonotype. This chain connects TRBV20-1 to TRBJ2-7, with a tentative D call TRBD1 (6 bases). V was shortened by 3 bases and J by 2 bases, with 11 bases between the two germline ends. The V gene's germline CDR1 is DFQATT and CDR2 SNEGSKA (reference sequence). The CDR3 has 13 residues. As DNA, the CDR3 is TGCAGTGCTAGGGTTCAGGGGACCTACGAGCAGTACTTC. Protein: CSARVQGTYEQYF.

In its sample, this clonotype was seen many times. Here the CDR3 DNA reads TGTGCCAGCAGCCCCGGAATAATCTTGGGGACGCAGTATTTT. It translates to CASSPGIILGTQYF. The rearrangement joins TRBV11-1 to TRBJ2-3; D gene ambiguous. Germline V gene sequence: CDR1 SGHAT, CDR2 FQDESV (reference sequence). The CDR3 totals 14 residues. Trimming shortened V by 5 bases and J by 9 bases, and 18 bases separated the two germline ends.

This clonotype was seen at least ten times. Written as DNA, the CDR3 is TGTGCCAGCAGCCCCCTAGGGGGCGAGCAGTACTTC. Translating it yields CASSPLGGEQYF. The chain joins TRBV7-9 to TRBJ2-7, with D possibly TRBD1 on 6 matching bases. Trimming took off 5 bases at V and 6 bases at J, with 11 bases between the two ends. CDR1 is SEHNR, CDR2 FQNEAQ, per germline (reference sequence). The CDR3 covers 12 residues.

V and J are TRBV20-1 and TRBJ2-3; 7 positions match TRBD2. The junction had 9 bases not matched to a gene; V was cut back by 0 bases and J by 3 bases. This CDR3 has 16 amino acids. Per germline, CDR1 DFQATT and CDR2 SNEGSKA (reference sequence). CDR3 coding DNA: TGCAGTGCTAGAGATTGGGGGGGGAGGAAGACAGATACGCAGTATTTT. Amino acids: CSARDWGGRKTDTQYF.

The chain is built from TRBV6-2 or TRBV6-3 and TRBJ1-5; 10 bases are a match to TRBD1. Germline trimming cut 10 bases from V and 6 bases from J; bases unmatched to any gene: 9. CDR3 size: 14 residues. Germline-derived CDR1 and CDR2 are MNHEY and SVGEGT. In DNA form, the CDR3 reads TGTGCCATAAAGGACAGGGGGGAAGTTCAGCCCCAGCATTTT. Its protein product is CAIKDRGEVQPQHF.

The rearrangement links TRBV19 to TRBJ1-6; 9 nucleotides agree with TRBD1. This CDR3 is built from 14 residues. V lost 6 bases and J lost 9; bases outside the gene matches: 6. CDR1 is LNHDA, CDR2 SQIVND, per germline (reference sequence). In DNA, the CDR3 is TGTGCCAGTAGGAAAACAGGGGGCGTTTCACCCCTCCACTTT. Encoded protein: CASRKTGGVSPLHF.

The chain recombines TRBV5-1 with TRBJ2-5, with a possible D match to TRBD1 (5 bases). Germline assignment: CDR1 SGHRS and CDR2 YFSETQ. V was cut by 5 bases and J by 3 bases, with 14 bases left in between. There are 14 residues in the CDR3. CDR3 DNA: TGCGCCAGCAGACAGGCACCCCAAAAAGAGACCCAGTACTTC. Translating it yields CASRQAPQKETQYF. Filled out from reference TRBV5-1 and TRBJ2-5, the complete variable domain reads KAGVTQTPRYLIKTRGQQVTLSCSPISGHRSVSWYQQTPGQGLQFLFEYFSETQRNKGNFPGRFSGRQFSNSRSEMNVSTLELGDSALYLCASRQAPQKETQYFGPGTRLLVL.

The table lists this clonotype with a few counts. The V call is TRBV20-1, the J call TRBJ2-7; D may be TRBD1 (6 bases). The germline V gene encodes CDR1 DFQATT and CDR2 SNEGSKA (reference sequence). This CDR3 region has 13 residues. V lost 6 bases and J lost 0, with 12 bases in between. Written as DNA, the CDR3 is TGCAGTGCCCCGGGACACAGCTCCTACGAGCAGTACTTC. It yields the protein CSAPGHSSYEQYF.

This clonotype came up once. The genes are TRBV20-1 and TRBJ2-5; 13 nucleotides line up with TRBD2. V dropped 4 bases and J dropped 4; count of bases not matched to a gene: 15. The CDR3 consists of 18 residues. Per the germline V gene, CDR1 is DFQATT and CDR2 is SNEGSKA (reference sequence). This CDR3 reads CSAKPTSGRGAVSETQYF. The DNA for the CDR3 is TGCAGTGCTAAACCCACTAGCGGGAGGGGGGCCGTGTCAGAGACCCAGTACTTC.

The chain is built from TRBV28 and TRBJ1-1, with D unresolved. This CDR3 has 13 amino acids. Between the trimmed V and J ends, which lost 4 bases and 5 bases, there was a span of 11 bases. CDR1 and CDR2 (germline): MDHEN, SYDVKM. CDR3 loop: CASSSRWGTEAFF. CDR3 in DNA: TGTGCCAGCAGTTCCCGATGGGGAACTGAAGCTTTCTTT.

This clonotype was observed at least ten times. The rearrangement uses TRBV13 and TRBJ1-5, with TRBD1 matching 11 bases. The J segment lost 6 bases and the V segment lost 0 bases, leaving 1 base of the junction unmatched. Germline assignment: CDR1 PRHDT and CDR2 FYEKMQ (reference sequence). CDR3 length equals 15 residues. The CDR3 protein is CASSLGDRGPQPQHF. CDR3 nucleotide sequence: TGTGCCAGCAGCTTAGGGGACAGGGGGCCTCAGCCCCAGCATTTT.